This record covers a single T cell receptor beta chain. The length of the CDR3 is 15 residues. Germline values: CDR1 LNHNV, CDR2 YYDKDF (reference sequence). Trimming shortened V by 0 bases and J by 2 bases, and 10 bases separated the two germline ends. The sample originates from a study of blood T cell repertoires in COVID-19. Study-wide context: Samples taken during acute and convalescent COVID-19 were collected in the United States, Italy and Spain. Nucleic acid was either cDNA or gDNA, and it came from T cells, B-cell-depleted T cells, or PBMCs.

How the authors handled the data: Cell counts per sample came from amplifying reference gene primers. The repertoire was sequenced with immunoSEQ multiplex PCR; TCRdb's copy has only in-frame clones and lacks some. V, J and clone size reflect that table, while D and trimming were determined from the DNA. Found here are 150,000 to 200,000 clones, 90% of them singletons; the top ten hold over 15%. The chain employs TRBV15 and TRBJ1-1; D is uncertain. Sequencing was carried out using peripheral blood. The origin of this receptor is a man aged 55 to 70 with active or convalescent COVID-19. The DNA for the CDR3 is TGTGCCACCAGCAGAGATTATAGCAAAAACACTGAAGCTTTCTTT. It codes for CATSRDYSKNTEAFF.